Listed below are T cell receptor beta chains from one sample, sequenced in a study of cytomegalovirus exposure and HLA in healthy donors. Sequencing was performed with immunoSEQ multiplex PCR; in TCRdb, only in-frame clones are kept and a portion is missing. The table includes around 110,000 clones, roughly 69% detected once. Material for sequencing was PBMCs. The receptors were sampled from a woman in her forties in good health and CMV-seropositive. Each CDR3 is given with its conserved first and last residue. The D gene is left open where the match is weak. Size is omitted from some rows. Given values are once, few, many or a class for expanded clones.

TGTGCCAGCAGGGGGGACAGCATGAACACTGAAGCTTTCTTT | CASRGDSMNTEAFF | TRBJ1-1 | TRBD1 | 14 | few | TRBV2
TGTGCCAGCAGCCGTATCGTCAATGAGCAGTTCTTC | CASSRIVNEQFF | TRBJ2-1 | . | 12 | . | TRBV7-2
TGTTCCAGCAGCTTACTTAGGGGAGGGGGTTACGAGCAGTACTTC | CSSSLLRGGGYEQYF | TRBJ2-7 | . | 15 | . | TRBV7-9
TGTGCCAGCAGCTTAACGACAGGGATTGGCTACACCTTC | CASSLTTGIGYTF | TRBJ1-2 | TRBD1 | 13 | . | TRBV7-2
TGTGCCAGTAGTCTGCGGACAGGGTCGAACAATGAGCAGTTCTTC | CASSLRTGSNNEQFF | TRBJ2-1 | TRBD1 | 15 | . | TRBV19
TGCGCCAGCAGCCCCCTAATGGCGGGAGGGTCAGATACGCAGTATTTT | CASSPLMAGGSDTQYF | TRBJ2-3 | TRBD2 | 16 | few | TRBV4-3
TGTGCCAGCAGCCCGGGACTAATCGGAACCGATTACGAGCAGTACTTC | CASSPGLIGTDYEQYF | TRBJ2-7 | TRBD2 | 16 | . | TRBV5-4
TGTGCCTGGAGTGCCGGGACTAGCGGGTCGGGAACGCAGTATTTT | CAWSAGTSGSGTQYF | TRBJ2-3 | TRBD2 | 15 | . | TRBV30
TGTGCCAGCAGTTCGGGGAATTCTAACTATGGCTACACCTTC | CASSSGNSNYGYTF | TRBJ1-2 | . | 14 | . | TRBV27
TGTGCCAGTAATCCCGGGGGGCTGTACAATGAGCAGTTCTTC | CASNPGGLYNEQFF | TRBJ2-1 | . | 14 | few | TRBV30
TGCGCCAGCAGCCAAGGGATTAGCTCCCAAGAGACCCAGTACTTC | CASSQGISSQETQYF | TRBJ2-5 | . | 15 | . | TRBV4-3
TGTGCCAGCAGTTCGGGGATACGCTCCTATAATTCACCCCTCCACTTT | CASSSGIRSYNSPLHF | TRBJ1-6 | . | 16 | . | TRBV6-6
TGCGCCAGCAGCCAAGTTAGGAGGGGACGACGAACAGATACGCAGTATTTT | CASSQVRRGRRTDTQYF | TRBJ2-3 | . | 17 | . | TRBV4-3
TGTGCCAGTAGCTCCGGGACAGGGGGCTCCTACGAGCAGTACTTC | CASSSGTGGSYEQYF | TRBJ2-7 | TRBD1 | 15 | few | TRBV19
TGTGCCAGCAGACGACTAGGATCCTACAATGAGCAGTTCTTC | CASRRLGSYNEQFF | TRBJ2-1 | . | 14 | . | TRBV6-6
TGTGCCAGTAGAAAACAATCCGGGACTGACAATGAAAAACTGTTTTTT | CASRKQSGTDNEKLFF | TRBJ1-4 | . | 16 | . | TRBV19
TGTGCCAGCAGTTATATCGGGACAGCCGGAAACACCATATATTTT | CASSYIGTAGNTIYF | TRBJ1-3 | TRBD1 | 15 | . | TRBV6-5
TGTGCCAGCAGCTTGCCGGGACAGGGCACAGATACGCAGTATTTT | CASSLPGQGTDTQYF | TRBJ2-3 | TRBD1 | 15 | . | TRBV5-4
TGTGCCAGCAGCTTACAGGGGGCCTACTCTGGAAACACCATATATTTT | CASSLQGAYSGNTIYF | TRBJ1-3 | TRBD1 | 16 | . | TRBV7-2
TGTGCCAGCAGAATGGGGCCACAATCGAGCTCCTACGAGCAGTACTTC | CASRMGPQSSSYEQYF | TRBJ2-7 | . | 16 | . | TRBV28
TGTGCCAGTAGTCGGGAGACAACACAAGAGACCCAGTACTTC | CASSRETTQETQYF | TRBJ2-5 | . | 14 | . | TRBV19
TGTGCCAGCAGCTTATCGGGGGTGGGGGTTCCAGATACGCAGTATTTT | CASSLSGVGVPDTQYF | TRBJ2-3 | . | 16 | . | TRBV7-2
TGTGCCAGCAGGGGACTTAAGCAGTTCTTC | CASRGLKQFF | TRBJ2-1 | . | 10 | . | TRBV28
TGTGCCAGCAGTTTATCCAGGGGACTAACATACAATGAGCAGTTCTTC | CASSLSRGLTYNEQFF | TRBJ2-1 | . | 16 | . | TRBV27
TGTGCCAGCAGCGTAGAGTTAAGCGGGAGAAAGTCCTACAATGAGCAGTTCTTC | CASSVELSGRKSYNEQFF | TRBJ2-1 | TRBD2 | 18 | few | TRBV9
TGTGCCAGCTCACCAATACAGGGCCGGGGAGAGACCCAGTACTTC | CASSPIQGRGETQYF | TRBJ2-5 | . | 15 | . | TRBV18
TGTGCCAGCGGCACAACTAGAAACGACAATGAGCAGTTCTTC | CASGTTRNDNEQFF | TRBJ2-1 | . | 14 | few | TRBV7-3
TGTGCCAGCAGCGCCACAGGGGTAGGTGGCACTGAAGCTTTCTTT | CASSATGVGGTEAFF | TRBJ1-1 | TRBD1 | 15 | few | TRBV7-3
TGTGCCAGCACTGGAAGCGCCAGAAACATTCAGTACTTC | CASTGSARNIQYF | TRBJ2-4 | . | 13 | few | TRBV2
TGCGCCAGCAGCCAGGGCCTTAGCGGGAGGTTCACCGGGGAGCTGTTTTTT | CASSQGLSGRFTGELFF | TRBJ2-2 | TRBD2 | 17 | . | TRBV4-1
TGTGCCACCCACAGCAGTTTTAAGAAGCGGGGAAACTATGGCTACACCTTC | CATHSSFKKRGNYGYTF | TRBJ1-2 | . | 17 | few | TRBV28
TGCAGCGTTGAAGAGGGCCCGAACACTGAAGCTTTCTTT | CSVEEGPNTEAFF | TRBJ1-1 | . | 13 | . | TRBV29-1
TGTGCCTGGAGAGGGCTAGCGGTTTACAATGAGCAGTTCTTC | CAWRGLAVYNEQFF | TRBJ2-1 | TRBD2 | 14 | . | TRBV30
TGTGCCAGCAGCTTGTGGGGGGGGGTTCAAAATGAGCAGTTCTTC | CASSLWGGVQNEQFF | TRBJ2-1 | TRBD2 | 15 | . | TRBV5-4
TGTGCCAGCAGCCGAGGCAGAGCTAACTATGGCTACACCTTC | CASSRGRANYGYTF | TRBJ1-2 | . | 14 | . | TRBV13
TGTGCCAGCGGACGGACAGGGATTAACTATGGCTACACCTTC | CASGRTGINYGYTF | TRBJ1-2 | TRBD1 | 14 | . | TRBV27
TGTGCCAGCGGGGACAGGACAAACACAGATACGCAGTATTTT | CASGDRTNTDTQYF | TRBJ2-3 | TRBD1 | 14 | few | TRBV28
TGTGCCAGCAGCTTGTACGGTGACTACGAGCAGTACTTC | CASSLYGDYEQYF | TRBJ2-7 | . | 13 | . | TRBV7-8
TGTTCCAGCAGCTTATGGTACGGGACAGGGGGCGGCTACGAGCAGTACTTC | CSSSLWYGTGGGYEQYF | TRBJ2-7 | TRBD1 | 17 | once | TRBV7-9
TGTGCCAGCACCGTGGCGGGGGGGCACACAGATACGCAGTATTTT | CASTVAGGHTDTQYF | TRBJ2-3 | TRBD2 | 15 | . | TRBV9
TGTGCCAGCAGCTTAACAGGGTGGACTAGCGGGAACGTGGGTGAGCAGTTCTTC | CASSLTGWTSGNVGEQFF | TRBJ2-1 | TRBD2 | 18 | . | TRBV7-9